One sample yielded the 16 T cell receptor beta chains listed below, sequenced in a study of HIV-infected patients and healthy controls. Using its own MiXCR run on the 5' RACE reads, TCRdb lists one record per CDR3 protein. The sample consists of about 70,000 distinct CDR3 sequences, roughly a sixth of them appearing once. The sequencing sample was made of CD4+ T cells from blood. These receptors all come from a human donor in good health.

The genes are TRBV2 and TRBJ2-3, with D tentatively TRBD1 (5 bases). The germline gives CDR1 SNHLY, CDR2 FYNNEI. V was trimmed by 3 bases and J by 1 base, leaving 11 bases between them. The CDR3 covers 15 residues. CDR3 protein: CASSEPKQGTDTQYF. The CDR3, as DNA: TGTGCCAGCAGTGAGCCGAAACAGGGCACAGATACGCAGTATTTT.

The CDR3 protein is CAWAQGTQPQHF. CDR3 nucleotides: TGTGCCTGGGCACAGGGTACTCAGCCCCAGCATTTT. The gene calls are TRBV30 and TRBJ1-5, with D perhaps matching TRBD1 (6 bases). Trimming removed 5 bases at V and 6 bases at J, with 11 bases between. This CDR3 contains 12 residues. Germline lookup yields CDR1 GTSNPN and CDR2 SVGIG (reference sequence).

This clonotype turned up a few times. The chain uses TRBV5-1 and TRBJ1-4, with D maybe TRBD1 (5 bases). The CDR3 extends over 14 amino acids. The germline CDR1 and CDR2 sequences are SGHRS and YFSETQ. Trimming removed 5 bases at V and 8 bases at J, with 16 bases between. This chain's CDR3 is CASRTGSGREKLFF. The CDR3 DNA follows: TGCGCCAGCAGAACAGGAAGCGGACGGGAAAAACTGTTTTTT.

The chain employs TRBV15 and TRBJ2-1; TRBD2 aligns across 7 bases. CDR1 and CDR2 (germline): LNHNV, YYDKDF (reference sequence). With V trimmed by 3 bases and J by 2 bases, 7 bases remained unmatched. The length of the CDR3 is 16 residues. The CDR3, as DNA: TGTGCCACCAGCAGTGGCGCCGGGACTACCTACAATGAGCAGTTCTTC. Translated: CATSSGAGTTYNEQFF.

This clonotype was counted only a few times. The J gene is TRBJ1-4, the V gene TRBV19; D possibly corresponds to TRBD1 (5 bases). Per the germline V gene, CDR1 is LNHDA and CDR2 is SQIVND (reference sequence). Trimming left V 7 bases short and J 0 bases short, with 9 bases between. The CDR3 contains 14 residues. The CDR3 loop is CASTVGATNEKLFF. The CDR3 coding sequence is TGTGCCAGTACCGTAGGGGCAACTAATGAAAAACTGTTTTTT.

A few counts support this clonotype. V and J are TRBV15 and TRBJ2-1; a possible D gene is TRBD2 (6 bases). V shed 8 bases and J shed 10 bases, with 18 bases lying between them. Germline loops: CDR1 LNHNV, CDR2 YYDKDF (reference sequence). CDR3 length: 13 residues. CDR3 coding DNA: TGTGCCACCTCGAGGGACGTGAGCGGGGAGCAGTTCTTC. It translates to CATSRDVSGEQFF. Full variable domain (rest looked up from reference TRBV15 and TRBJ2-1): DAMVIQNPRYQVTQFGKPVTLSCSQTLNHNVMYWYQQKSSQAPKLLFHYYDKDFNNEADTPDNFQSRRPNTSFCFLDIRSPGLGDTAMYLCATSRDVSGEQFFGPGTRLTVL.

The CDR3 coding sequence is TGTGCCAGCAGCTCGACCGACAGGGGGTTGGAGTACTTC. This gives the protein CASSSTDRGLEYF. The chain employs TRBV27 and TRBJ2-7, with TRBD1 identical over 9 bases. V dropped 6 bases and J dropped 11; count of bases not matched to a gene: 11. This CDR3 has 13 amino acids. Germline lookup yields CDR1 MNHEY and CDR2 SMNVEV (reference sequence).

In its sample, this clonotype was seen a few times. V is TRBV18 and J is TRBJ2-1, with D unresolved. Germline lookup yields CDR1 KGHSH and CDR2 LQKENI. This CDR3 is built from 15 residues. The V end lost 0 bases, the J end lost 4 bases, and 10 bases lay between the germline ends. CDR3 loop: CASSPPEGLYNEQFF. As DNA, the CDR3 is TGTGCCAGCTCACCACCTGAAGGTCTATACAATGAGCAGTTCTTC.

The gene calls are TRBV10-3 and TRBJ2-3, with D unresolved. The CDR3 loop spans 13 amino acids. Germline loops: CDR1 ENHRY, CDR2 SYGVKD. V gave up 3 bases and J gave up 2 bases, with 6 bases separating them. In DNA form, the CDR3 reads TGTGCCATCAGTGACGCTTTCACAGATACGCAGTATTTT. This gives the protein CAISDAFTDTQYF.

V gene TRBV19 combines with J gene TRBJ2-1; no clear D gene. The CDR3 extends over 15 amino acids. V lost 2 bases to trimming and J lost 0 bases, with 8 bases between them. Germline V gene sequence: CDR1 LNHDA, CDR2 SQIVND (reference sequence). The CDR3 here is CASSITINSYNEQFF. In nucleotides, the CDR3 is TGTGCCAGTAGTATAACAATAAACTCCTACAATGAGCAGTTCTTC.

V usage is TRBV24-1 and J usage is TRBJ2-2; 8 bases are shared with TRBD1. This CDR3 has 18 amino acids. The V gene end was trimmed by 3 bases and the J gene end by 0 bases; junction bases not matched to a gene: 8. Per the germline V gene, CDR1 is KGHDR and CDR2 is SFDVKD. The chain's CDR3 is CATSDLGGTGPNTGELFF. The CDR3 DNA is TGTGCCACCAGTGATCTGGGCGGGACAGGCCCGAACACCGGGGAGCTGTTTTTT.

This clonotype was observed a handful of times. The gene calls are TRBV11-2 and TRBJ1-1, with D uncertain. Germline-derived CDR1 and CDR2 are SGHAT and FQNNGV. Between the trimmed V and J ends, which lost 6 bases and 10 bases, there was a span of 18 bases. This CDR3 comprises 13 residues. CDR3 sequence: CASSQLGGIGAFF. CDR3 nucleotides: TGTGCCAGCAGTCAGCTGGGAGGGATCGGAGCTTTCTTT.

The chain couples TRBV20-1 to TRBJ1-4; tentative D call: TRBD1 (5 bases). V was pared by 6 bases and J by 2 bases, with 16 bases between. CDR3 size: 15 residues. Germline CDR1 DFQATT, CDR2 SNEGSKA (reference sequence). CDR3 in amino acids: CSAMRGSGTNEKLFF. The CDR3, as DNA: TGCAGTGCAATGAGGGGTTCCGGGACTAATGAAAAACTGTTTTTT.

The CDR3 sequence: CASSFSVPGRGAYEQYF. The CDR3 nucleotides are TGTGCCAGCAGCTTTTCCGTCCCGGGACGGGGGGCCTACGAGCAGTACTTC. The V call is TRBV7-2, the J call TRBJ2-7; 7 bases fit TRBD2. The CDR3 has 17 amino acids. Germline V gene data show CDR1 as SGHTA and CDR2 as FQGNSA. Trimming cost V 3 bases and J 2 bases; bases outside gene matches: 13.

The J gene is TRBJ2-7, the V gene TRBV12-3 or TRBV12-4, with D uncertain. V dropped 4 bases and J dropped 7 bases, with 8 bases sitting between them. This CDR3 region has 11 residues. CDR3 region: CASSSLREQYF. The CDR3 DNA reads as TGTGCCAGCAGTTCTCTGAGGGAGCAGTACTTC.

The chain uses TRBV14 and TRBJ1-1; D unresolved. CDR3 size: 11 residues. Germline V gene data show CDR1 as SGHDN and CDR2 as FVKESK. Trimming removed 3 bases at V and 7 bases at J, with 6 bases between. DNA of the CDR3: TGTGCCAGCAGCCACCGGTTTGAAGCTTTCTTT. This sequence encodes CASSHRFEAFF.